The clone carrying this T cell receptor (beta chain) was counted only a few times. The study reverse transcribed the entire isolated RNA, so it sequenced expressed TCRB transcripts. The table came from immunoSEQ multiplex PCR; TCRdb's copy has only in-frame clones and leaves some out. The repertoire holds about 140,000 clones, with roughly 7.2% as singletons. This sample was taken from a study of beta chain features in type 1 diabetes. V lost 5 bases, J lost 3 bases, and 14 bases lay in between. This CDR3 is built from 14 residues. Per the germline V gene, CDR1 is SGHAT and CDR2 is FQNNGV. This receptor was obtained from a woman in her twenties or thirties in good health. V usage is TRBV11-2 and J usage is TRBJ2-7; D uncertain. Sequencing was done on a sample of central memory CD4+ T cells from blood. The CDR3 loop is CASSPQPSGYEQYF. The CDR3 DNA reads TGTGCCAGCAGCCCACAGCCCTCCGGCTACGAGCAGTACTTC.